This T cell receptor (beta chain) was identified during a study of a mutant IDH1 vaccine in newly diagnosed glioma (dated by TCRdb to about 2021). General notes on the study: Of the approximately 33 patients who were treated, approximately 60% were male and roughly 38% were female, and the mean age was approximately 40 years. Peripheral blood samples were drawn at six visits, namely V03 (baseline), V05, V07, V10, V12 and V13. Prior to enrollment, patients had been given standard therapy consisting of radiotherapy alone, temozolomide alone, or radiochemotherapy with temozolomide, with the combination given to most patients. For exploratory analyses, longitudinal TCRB deep sequencing was carried out in about two dozen treated patients wherever samples were available. General findings and caveats noted by the study authors: Changes in the top peripheral T cell clonotypes picked up by TCRB sequencing did not appear to be linked to pseudoprogression. It was noted by the authors that analyses of patient blood samples could not be reproduced owing to sample limitations. Across multiple MHC alleles, vaccine-induced immune responses were seen in 90% to 95% of patients. Selection of PBMC samples for TCRB deep sequencing was based on availability.

The library was prepared using the immunoSEQ multiplex PCR assay. The hsTCRB Kit was used according to the manufacturer's protocol to amplify rearranged TCR beta chain sequences. An Illumina MiSeq was used to sequence the TCRB libraries. The original methods were these. The kit vendor's proprietary platform handled demultiplexing, trimming and gene mapping. TCRdb took this table from immuneACCESS and kept in-frame rearrangements with V and J called. Such tables lack part of the clones; where checked against another copy, unresolved V genes explain under half of the gap, and the rest is unexplained. The V and J calls and clone size were taken over from that table, and D and trimming were inferred from the DNA. Here the sample has about 16,000 clones; about 95% occur a single time. Jointly, the top ten make up 3.6% of the sample. Via the germline V gene, CDR1 is KGHSH and CDR2 LQKENI. Compared with germline, V lacks 3 bases and J lacks 7 bases; bases without a gene match: 1. There are 13 amino acids in the CDR3, from cysteine to phenylalanine inclusive. Of all the DNA, just the CDR3 is kept, 39 bases in frame from base 1.

The time point tag for this specimen amounts to: baseline, week 1 (first vaccination visit). Taken with the paper, the label for treatment or condition translates to: pre-vaccination baseline after standard-of-care therapy. Donors had newly diagnosed WHO grade 3 or 4 IDH1-mutant astrocytomas with loss of nuclear ATRX. The samples were drawn from NOA16, a multicentre, single-arm, open-label phase I trial in Germany that tested a mutant IDH1 peptide vaccine in humans for the first time. Blood drawn at visit V03 was used as the baseline sample for immunogenicity testing. Genomic DNA for TCRB sequencing was isolated from EDTA blood with the DNeasy Blood and Tissue Kit. About this clone itself: The clone's antigen remains unknown. Base qualities were left out, and no much larger clone turns up one base away.

The sequence was collected from a woman aged 18-35 years with glioma. Some clones in this sample may be carry-over from other donors' samples. The sample was peripheral blood mononuclear cells (PBMCs), taken from a glioma patient treated with radiotherapy, temozolomide or both. The chain was built from TRBV18 and TRBJ2-1, with 9 central nucleotides matching TRBD1. The DNA reads as follows: TGTGCCAGCTCACCCGGACAGGGGAATGAGCAGTTCTTC. It is translated as CASSPGQGNEQFF. With the portions outside the CDR3 filled from the reference TRBV18 and TRBJ2-1 genes, the complete variable region becomes NAGVMQNPRHLVRRRGQEARLRCSPMKGHSHVYWYRQLPEEGLKFMVYLQKENIIDESGMPKERFSAEFPKEGPSILRIQQVVRGDSAAYFCASSPGQGNEQFFGPGTRLTVL.